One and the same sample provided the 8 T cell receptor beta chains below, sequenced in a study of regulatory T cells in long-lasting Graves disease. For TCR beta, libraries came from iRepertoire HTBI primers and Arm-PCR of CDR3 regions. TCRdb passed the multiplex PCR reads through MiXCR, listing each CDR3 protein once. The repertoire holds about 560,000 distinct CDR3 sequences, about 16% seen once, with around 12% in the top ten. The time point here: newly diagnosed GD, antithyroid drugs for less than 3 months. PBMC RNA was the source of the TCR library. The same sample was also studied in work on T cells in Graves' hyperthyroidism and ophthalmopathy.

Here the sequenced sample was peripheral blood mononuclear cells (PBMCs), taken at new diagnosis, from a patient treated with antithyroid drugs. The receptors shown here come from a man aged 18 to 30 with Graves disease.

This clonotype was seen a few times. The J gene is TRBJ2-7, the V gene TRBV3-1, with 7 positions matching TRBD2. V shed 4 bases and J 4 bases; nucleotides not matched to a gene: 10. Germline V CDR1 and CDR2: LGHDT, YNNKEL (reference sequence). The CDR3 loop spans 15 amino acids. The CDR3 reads CASSPGTTIQYEQYF. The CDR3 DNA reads TGTGCCAGCAGCCCCGGGACTACGATCCAGTACGAGCAGTACTTC.

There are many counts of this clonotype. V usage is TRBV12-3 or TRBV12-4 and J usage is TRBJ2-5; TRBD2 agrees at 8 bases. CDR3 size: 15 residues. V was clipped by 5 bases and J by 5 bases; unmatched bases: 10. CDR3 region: CASSPPGLAGETQYF. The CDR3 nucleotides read TGTGCCAGCAGTCCCCCCGGACTAGCAGGGGAGACCCAGTACTTC.

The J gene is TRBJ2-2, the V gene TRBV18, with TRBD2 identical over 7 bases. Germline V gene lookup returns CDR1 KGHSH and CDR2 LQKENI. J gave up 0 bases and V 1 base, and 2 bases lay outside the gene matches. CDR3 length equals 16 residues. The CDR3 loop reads CASSPQAGANTGELFF. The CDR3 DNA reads TGTGCCAGCTCACCACAGGCGGGAGCGAACACCGGGGAGCTGTTTTTT.

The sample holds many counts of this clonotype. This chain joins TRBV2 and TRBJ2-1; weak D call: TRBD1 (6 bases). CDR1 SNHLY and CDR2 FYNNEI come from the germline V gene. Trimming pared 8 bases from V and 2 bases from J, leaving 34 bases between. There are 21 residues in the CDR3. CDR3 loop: CASPKTRLDRKVVVPYNEQFF. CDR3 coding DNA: TGTGCCAGCCCCAAGACCCGCCTCGACAGGAAGGTGGTGGTCCCCTACAATGAGCAGTTCTTC.

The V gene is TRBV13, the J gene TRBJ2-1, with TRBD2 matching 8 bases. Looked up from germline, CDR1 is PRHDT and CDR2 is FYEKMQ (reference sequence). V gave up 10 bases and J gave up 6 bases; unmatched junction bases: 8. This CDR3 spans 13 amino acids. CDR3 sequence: CATPGTRPNEQFF. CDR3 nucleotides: TGTGCCACACCCGGGACTAGGCCCAATGAGCAGTTCTTC.

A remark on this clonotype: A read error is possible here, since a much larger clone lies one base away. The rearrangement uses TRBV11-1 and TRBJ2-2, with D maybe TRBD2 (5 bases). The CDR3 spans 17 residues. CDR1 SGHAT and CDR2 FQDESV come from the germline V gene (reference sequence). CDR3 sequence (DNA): TGTGCCAGCAGCCCTCGAGAGGGTGTCGTGAACACCGGGGAGCTGCTTTTT. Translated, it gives CASSPREGVVNTGELLF.

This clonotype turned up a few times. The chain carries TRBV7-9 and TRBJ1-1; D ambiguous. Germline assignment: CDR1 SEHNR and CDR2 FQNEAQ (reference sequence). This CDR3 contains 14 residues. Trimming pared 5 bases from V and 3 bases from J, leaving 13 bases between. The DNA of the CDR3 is TGTGCCAGCAGCGCGTTCGGGGAGGACACTGAAGCTTTCTTT. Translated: CASSAFGEDTEAFF.

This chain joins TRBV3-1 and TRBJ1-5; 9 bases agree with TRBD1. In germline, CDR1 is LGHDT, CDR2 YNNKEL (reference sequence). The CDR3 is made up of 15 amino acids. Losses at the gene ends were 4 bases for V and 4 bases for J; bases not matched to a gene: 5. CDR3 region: CASSLKGTGNQPQHF. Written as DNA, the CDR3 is TGTGCCAGCAGCCTAAAAGGGACAGGGAATCAGCCCCAGCATTTT.